This T cell receptor (beta chain) stems from a study of T cells in Graves' hyperthyroidism and ophthalmopathy. Study-level background: Peripheral blood specimens were obtained at initial diagnosis, prior to any treatment.

Disease duration under 2 months; hyperthyroidism patients were aged 18 to 65. Using around 10 ml of fresh peripheral blood, PBMCs were prepared. This CDR3 contains 15 residues. Looked up from germline, CDR1 is MGHDK and CDR2 is SYGVNS. With 4 bases removed from V and 14 bases from J, the gap between germline ends came to 21 bases. Template material for amplifying TCR beta CDR3 regions consisted of RNA transcripts. Initially, a first-round RT-PCR of the TCR CDR3 employed the HTBI primer set. TCRdb analysed the multiplex PCR reads with MiXCR anew, one entry per CDR3 protein. The sample has some 720,000 distinct CDR3 sequences, 15% to 20% seen once. This clonotype was found once.

V gene TRBV25-1 combines with J gene TRBJ1-6; tentative D call: TRBD1 (6 bases). The TCR originated in a man in his late teens or twenties with Graves' hyperthyroidism. Sequencing was performed on blood. The CDR3 protein is CASSGQGGLGGALHF. The CDR3 DNA sequence: TGTGCCAGCAGTGGTCAAGGGGGATTAGGTGGGGCCCTCCACTTT.